This TCR beta chain was sequenced for a study of cytomegalovirus exposure and HLA in healthy donors. CDR3 length: 14 amino acids. With 6 bases clipped from V and 1 base from J, the junction kept 3 bases outside the gene matches. Germline lookup yields CDR1 KGHSH and CDR2 LQKENI. The primer mix had 60 Vbeta and 13 Jbeta primers. TCRdb keeps only in-frame clones here, not all; method: immunoSEQ multiplex PCR. Here the sample spans about 150,000 clones, about 78% being singletons. Though nominally healthy at sampling, donors likely had unrecorded immune exposures. This receptor was taken from a male donor in good health and CMV-seronegative. Specimen: PBMCs. The chain has TRBV18 and TRBJ1-1; TRBD1 matches 9 bases. The CDR3 region is CASSPGQGNTEAFF. The CDR3 coding sequence is TGTGCCAGCTCTCCGGGACAGGGGAACACTGAAGCTTTCTTT.